This T cell receptor (beta chain) was recovered during a study of blood T cell repertoires in COVID-19. Across the whole study: Some COVID-19 samples were acute and others convalescent; all came from the United States, Italy and Spain.

Sequencing was performed with immunoSEQ multiplex PCR; in TCRdb, only in-frame clones are kept and a portion is missing. The sample includes 250,000 to 350,000 clones, roughly 87% seen only once; the top ten take about 6%. In Cohort 3, a recovered donor had either two negative PCRs, clearance, or symptom resolution. Source material: PBMCs or T cells enriched from blood (not recorded which). This TCR was recovered from a woman aged 25 to 39 who had recovered from COVID-19.

The CDR3 DNA reads as TGTGCCAGCAGTATGGCAGGCTATTTAGAAAAACTGTTTTTT. Its translation: CASSMAGYLEKLFF. The rearrangement joins TRBV25-1 to TRBJ1-4; D remains unclear. Trimming removed 5 bases at V and 8 bases at J, with 15 bases between. Per the germline V gene, CDR1 is MGHDK and CDR2 is SYGVNS. The CDR3 covers 14 residues.